The present entry profiles one T cell receptor (beta chain) with its context. The antigen remains undetermined. The junction differs from germline at one of its ends, possibly a read error. Germline values: CDR1 SNHLY, CDR2 FYNNEI. CDR3 length: 12 amino acids. The record originates from a study of beta chain features in type 1 diabetes. Since all of the isolated RNA was reverse transcribed, expressed TCRB transcripts were what got sequenced. Naive, central memory and regulatory T cell samples averaged roughly 4 million reads. This table comes from immunoSEQ multiplex PCR, and its TCRdb copy is limited to in-frame clones, with some not included. The sample has around 710,000 clones; approximately 13% are singletons. Study-wide findings and caveats: The naive, central memory and Treg TCRB repertoires looked more alike in patients than they did in healthy donors. Type 1 diabetes patients had moderately but significantly shorter TCRB CDR3s in all four CD4+ subsets. Among type 1 diabetes patients, VDJ junctions had fewer insertions and more deletions.

The rearrangement joins TRBV2 to TRBJ1-1, with D possibly being TRBD1 (5 bases). The sequence was collected from a man younger than 45 with type 1 diabetes. The sequencing sample was made of naive CD4+ T cells from blood. Written as DNA, the CDR3 is TGTGCCAGCAGTGTGGGACCCACTAAAGCTTTCTTT. Translated: CASSVGPTKAFF.